These 18 T cell receptor beta chains came from one sample sequenced in a study of shared clonotypes between healthy human individuals. Here immunoSEQ multiplex PCR was the method, and the copy in TCRdb shows in-frame clones only, minus some. The sample holds hundreds of thousands of clones; around 93% are singletons and the top ten take around 24%. Selected positively for CCR7 and CD45RO-negative, naive CD8 cells excluded terminally differentiated effector memory CD45RA+ cells. The sequencing sample was made of naive CD8+ T cells sorted from blood. These TCRs come from a man aged 25 to 40 in good health.

The CDR3 DNA reads TGTGCCAGCAGTGACGGCATGAACACTGAAGCTTTCTTT. It translates to CASSDGMNTEAFF. The chain has TRBV6-1 and TRBJ1-1; D unclear. V shed 3 bases and J shed 0 bases, with 5 bases lying between them. The CDR3 has 13 amino acids. Germline V gene data show CDR1 as MNHNS and CDR2 as SASEGT.

The chain is built from TRBV9 and TRBJ1-3; D is unresolved. The V and J ends lost 3 bases and 5 bases respectively, with 3 bases between them. CDR1 and CDR2 (germline): SGDLS, YYNGEE. CDR3 length equals 11 residues. For the CDR3, the DNA is TGTGCCAGCAGCGGCAGAAACACCATATATTTT. Protein: CASSGRNTIYF.

This clone was recorded a few times. The chain links TRBV9 to TRBJ2-3; D ambiguous. The CDR3 contains 13 residues. The ends were cut back, 5 bases at V and 1 base at J, with 8 bases in the middle. Germline values: CDR1 SGDLS, CDR2 YYNGEE. Here the CDR3 reads CASSETRTDTQYF. CDR3 nucleotide sequence: TGTGCCAGCAGTGAGACCCGCACAGATACGCAGTATTTT.

The gene calls are TRBV5-1 and TRBJ1-1; 8 positions agree with TRBD1. The germline gives CDR1 SGHRS, CDR2 YFSETQ. The CDR3 has 14 residues. The V and J ends lost 3 bases and 4 bases, in that order; junction bases with no gene match: 5. CDR3 protein: CASSYDRGGTEAFF. CDR3 nucleotides: TGCGCCAGCAGCTACGACAGGGGAGGCACTGAAGCTTTCTTT.

This rearrangement joins TRBV6-5 to TRBJ2-7; 10 positions match TRBD1. Germline CDR1 and CDR2: MNHEY and SVGAGI. V trimming: 6 bases; J trimming: 2 bases; junction bases outside the gene matches: 4. CDR3 size: 14 residues. In DNA form, the CDR3 reads TGTGCCAGCAGGATCGGACAGGGGGCCTACGAGCAGTACTTC. Amino acids: CASRIGQGAYEQYF.

This chain links TRBV14 with TRBJ1-4; D gene unclear. Germline CDR1 is SGHDN and CDR2 is FVKESK. Between the trimmed V and J ends, which lost 4 bases and 7 bases, there was a span of 22 bases. The CDR3 totals 17 residues. DNA for the CDR3: TGTGCCAGCAGCCCGAGTCACGGTAGTGCTCTTACTGAAAAACTGTTTTTT. This sequence encodes CASSPSHGSALTEKLFF.

The chain links TRBV27 to TRBJ2-7; 7 bases fit TRBD1. Germline values: CDR1 MNHEY, CDR2 SMNVEV (reference sequence). Trimming took 8 bases from V and 5 from J; bases not matched to a gene: 6. The CDR3 totals 12 residues. CDR3 loop: CASRTGVDEQYF. Here the CDR3 DNA reads TGTGCCAGCCGTACAGGGGTAGACGAGCAGTACTTC.

The chain joins TRBV28 to TRBJ2-7; the match to TRBD2 covers 10 bases. CDR3 length: 15 amino acids. Germline CDR1 MDHEN, CDR2 SYDVKM. Trimming removed 2 bases from V and 4 bases from J; junction bases left unmatched: 5. DNA for the CDR3: TGTGCCAGCAGTTTACGCGCTAGCGGGAGATACGAGCAGTACTTC. This translates into CASSLRASGRYEQYF.

The chain recombines TRBV29-1 with TRBJ2-1, with a tentative D call TRBD1 (6 bases). Germline V CDR1 and CDR2: SQVTM, ANQGSEA. Trimming removed 5 bases at V and 0 bases at J, with 17 bases between. The CDR3 sequence is 16 residues long. The CDR3 region has the DNA TGCAGCGTTTGGGCAGGGCAGGGGAGCTCCTACAATGAGCAGTTCTTC. As protein: CSVWAGQGSSYNEQFF.

The gene calls are TRBV28 and TRBJ2-2; 15 nucleotides line up with TRBD2. This CDR3 contains 16 residues. Germline V lookup: CDR1 MDHEN, CDR2 SYDVKM. With V trimmed by 6 bases and J by 6 bases, 5 bases remained unmatched. The CDR3 nucleotides read TGTGCCAGCAGGTCGGGACTAGCGGGAGGAGCCGGGGAGCTGTTTTTT. The encoded protein is CASRSGLAGGAGELFF. Full variable domain (outside the CDR3, taken from reference TRBV28 and TRBJ2-2): DVKVTQSSRYLVKRTGEKVFLECVQDMDHENMFWYRQDPGLGLRLIYFSYDVKMKEKGDIPEGYSVSREKKERFSLILESASTNQTSMYLCASRSGLAGGAGELFFGEGSRLTVL.

The chain couples TRBV27 to TRBJ2-7; D is possibly TRBD2 (7 bases). The CDR3 is 15 residues long. The V gene lost 2 bases and the J gene lost 4 bases, with 15 bases spanning the gap. Germline V gene lookup returns CDR1 MNHEY and CDR2 SMNVEV (reference sequence). CDR3 sequence: CASSLTGASGYEQYF. The CDR3 region has the DNA TGTGCCAGCAGTTTAACGGGGGCTAGCGGATACGAGCAGTACTTC.

The chain is built from TRBV7-2 and TRBJ2-7, with 11 bases matching TRBD1. From germline, CDR1 is SGHTA and CDR2 FQGNSA. The ends lost 3 bases at V and 2 bases at J; junction bases unmatched: 12. The CDR3 is made up of 18 amino acids. CDR3 DNA: TGTGCCAGCAGCTTGTGGACCGGGACAGGGGGGGGTCCCTACGAGCAGTACTTC. Encoded protein: CASSLWTGTGGGPYEQYF.

V is TRBV30 and J is TRBJ1-4; D is ambiguous. Germline lookup yields CDR1 GTSNPN and CDR2 SVGIG (reference sequence). This CDR3 has 13 amino acids. Trimming stripped 0 bases from V and 8 bases from J, with 10 bases between. CDR3: CAWSVASAEKLFF. For the CDR3, the DNA is TGTGCCTGGAGTGTTGCTTCGGCCGAAAAACTGTTTTTT.

The J gene is TRBJ1-2, the V gene TRBV7-2; D is unresolved. The CDR3 contains 14 residues. Trimming pared 2 bases from V and 8 bases from J, leaving 15 bases between. In germline, CDR1 is SGHTA, CDR2 FQGNSA. Written as DNA, the CDR3 is TGTGCCAGCAGCTTACGAGGGCAGCAGATCGGCTACACCTTC. The encoded protein is CASSLRGQQIGYTF.

A single count supports this clone. CDR3 loop: CASSPPGQGPEAFF. In DNA form, the CDR3 reads TGTGCCAGCAGCCCCCCCGGACAGGGGCCTGAAGCTTTCTTT. The J gene is TRBJ1-1, the V gene TRBV5-5; 9 nucleotides line up with TRBD1. This CDR3 is built from 14 residues. CDR1 and CDR2 (germline): SGHKS, YYEKEE (reference sequence). With V trimmed by 4 bases and J by 6 bases, 7 bases remained unmatched.

This chain connects TRBV11-2 to TRBJ2-3, with a tentative D call TRBD1 (6 bases). Germline lookup yields CDR1 SGHAT and CDR2 FQNNGV. The CDR3 covers 15 residues. V lost 3 bases and J 3 bases, leaving 13 bases between the germline ends. CDR3 coding DNA: TGTGCCAGCAGCTTTACTCAAGGGGGAACAGATACGCAGTATTTT. Translation gives CASSFTQGGTDTQYF.

The rearrangement joins TRBV2 to TRBJ1-4, with 7 nucleotides matching TRBD1. V trimming: 4 bases; J trimming: 4 bases; junction bases outside the gene matches: 6. Germline V gene lookup returns CDR1 SNHLY and CDR2 FYNNEI. The CDR3 is 15 amino acids. The CDR3 DNA reads as TGTGCCAGCAGTGGACAGGGCAAACATAATGAAAAACTGTTTTTT. This gives the protein CASSGQGKHNEKLFF.

The chain uses TRBV28 and TRBJ1-1, with 8 bases lining up with TRBD1. V dropped 3 bases and J dropped 4; count of bases not matched to a gene: 4. The CDR3 sequence is 14 residues long. Germline CDR1 reads MDHEN; CDR2 reads SYDVKM. Here the CDR3 DNA reads TGTGCCAGCAGTTTGTTAACAGGGGGCACTGAAGCTTTCTTT. This encodes CASSLLTGGTEAFF.